The subject of this entry is one TCR beta chain. The data belong to a study of T-cell reconstitution after alpha-beta-depleted transplantation in children. The TCRbeta library was prepared with unique molecular identifiers. TCRdb re-derived calls from the PCR reads in MiXCR, one entry per CDR3 protein. The sample includes fewer than 500,000 distinct CDR3 sequences, about 45% of them seen just once. From germline, CDR1 is SGHKS and CDR2 YYEKEE (reference sequence). The CDR3 covers 14 residues. Trimming pared 2 bases from V and 0 bases from J, leaving 7 bases between. This receptor was obtained from a girl aged 2-10 years with aplastic anemia, due to receive a stem cell transplant. The V call is TRBV5-5, the J call TRBJ2-3, with D possibly matching TRBD1 (6 bases). The sequencing used PBMCs, collected before TCRalphabeta/CD19-depleted stem cell transplant. This CDR3 reads CASSFTGSTDTQYF. The CDR3 DNA sequence: TGTGCCAGCAGCTTTACAGGGAGCACAGATACGCAGTATTTT.